These 14 T cell receptor beta chains share one sample of origin, sequenced in a study of patients and donors after allogeneic stem cell transplantation. Via MiXCR, TCRdb re-called the RT-PCR reads, giving one row per CDR3 protein. The sample yields fewer than 180,000 distinct CDR3 sequences, about 36% seen once. The sequencing sample was made of blood, either unsorted or a sorted T cell fraction (not recorded which). These receptors were taken from a human donor who was either an allogeneic HSCT recipient or a stem cell or donor lymphocyte infusion donor (not recorded which). It is not recorded whose cells these are; they may come from a transplant donor.

The J gene is TRBJ2-3, the V gene TRBV20-1, with 10 bases identical to TRBD1. Trimming took 4 bases from V and 4 from J; bases not matched to a gene: 5. The germline CDR1 and CDR2 sequences are DFQATT and SNEGSKA (reference sequence). The CDR3 has 14 amino acids. The CDR3 sequence: CSAIGQGVSDTQYF. The CDR3 DNA reads TGCAGTGCTATCGGACAGGGGGTTTCAGATACGCAGTATTTT.

The chain carries TRBV6-5 and TRBJ1-2; perhaps TRBD1 as D (5 bases). The CDR3 spans 14 residues. Germline-derived CDR1 and CDR2 are MNHEY and SVGAGI. Trimming cost V 0 bases and J 3 bases, with 8 bases left between them. CDR3 protein: CASSYSRDDYGYTF. CDR3 DNA sequence: TGTGCCAGCAGTTACTCTAGGGACGACTATGGCTACACCTTC.

This clonotype has only a few counts. The chain has TRBV25-1 and TRBJ1-1; D uncertain. The CDR3 length is 13 residues. Germline V gene lookup returns CDR1 MGHDK and CDR2 SYGVNS. V was shortened by 11 bases and J by 2 bases, with 15 bases between the two germline ends. CDR3 DNA: TGTGCCTCTGGGAAGGGCGAAAACACTGAAGCTTTCTTT. This codes for CASGKGENTEAFF.

The rearrangement joins TRBV13 to TRBJ2-7; the match to TRBD1 covers 9 bases. V shed 3 bases and J 0 bases; nucleotides not matched to a gene: 6. This CDR3 comprises 16 residues. CDR1 is PRHDT and CDR2 is FYEKMQ in the germline V gene (reference sequence). DNA for the CDR3: TGTGCCAGCAGCTTCCGACAGGGGGTATTCTCCTACGAGCAGTACGTC. This translates into CASSFRQGVFSYEQYV.

V usage is TRBV5-1 and J usage is TRBJ2-7; no clear D gene. The CDR3 totals 13 residues. Per the germline V gene, CDR1 is SGHRS and CDR2 is YFSETQ. V lost 3 bases and J 3 bases, leaving 10 bases between the germline ends. CDR3 in amino acids: CASSSSPDYEQYF. CDR3 nucleotide sequence: TGCGCCAGCAGCTCCTCTCCGGACTACGAGCAGTACTTC.

The chain carries TRBV20-1 and TRBJ1-1; D gene uncertain. V was pared by 6 bases and J by 5 bases, with 16 bases between. Germline assignment: CDR1 DFQATT and CDR2 SNEGSKA (reference sequence). The CDR3 spans 13 residues. The CDR3 here is CSASDSFKTEAFF. The CDR3 coding sequence is TGCAGTGCCAGTGATTCGTTCAAGACTGAAGCTTTCTTT.

The rearrangement joins TRBV6-5 to TRBJ1-5; D not certain. This CDR3 region has 14 residues. Germline V gene data show CDR1 as MNHEY and CDR2 as SVGAGI. The ends were cut back, 4 bases at V and 0 bases at J, with 7 bases in the middle. In nucleotides, the CDR3 is TGTGCCAGCAGTTCTGTACATAGCAATCAGCCCCAGCATTTT. Its translation is CASSSVHSNQPQHF.

V and J are TRBV7-8 and TRBJ1-1; 7 bases match TRBD1. V trimming: 5 bases; J trimming: 7 bases; junction bases outside the gene matches: 7. The germline V gene encodes CDR1 SGHVS and CDR2 FQNEAQ. The CDR3 has 13 amino acids. CDR3: CASSERTGNEAFF. In DNA form, the CDR3 reads TGTGCCAGCAGCGAAAGGACAGGCAATGAAGCTTTCTTT.

This clonotype is medium-sized (0.01 to 0.1%) by share. The chain has TRBV29-1 and TRBJ2-2; D unclear. The germline CDR1 and CDR2 sequences are SQVTM and ANQGSEA. This CDR3 comprises 15 residues. V lost 0 bases to trimming and J lost 0 bases, with 8 bases between them. The CDR3 reads CSVEDPTANTGELFF. As DNA, the CDR3 is TGCAGCGTTGAAGATCCCACAGCGAACACCGGGGAGCTGTTTTTT.

The chain combines TRBV4-3 with TRBJ1-2; TRBD1 is a possible D gene (5 bases). The V end lost 4 bases, the J end lost 4 bases, and 16 bases lay between the germline ends. CDR3 length equals 15 residues. Germline lookup yields CDR1 LGHNA and CDR2 YSLEER. The CDR3 region has the DNA TGCGCCAGCAGCCGAAATGTGGGGGATCTCTATGGCTACACCTTC. Translation gives CASSRNVGDLYGYTF.

This clonotype has a handful of counts. The J gene is TRBJ1-5, the V gene TRBV20-1, with D perhaps matching TRBD1 (6 bases). With 1 base removed from V and 4 bases from J, the gap between germline ends came to 8 bases. The CDR3 covers 13 residues. Germline CDR1 is DFQATT and CDR2 is SNEGSKA (reference sequence). CDR3 sequence reads: CSARGTANQPQHF. In nucleotides, the CDR3 is TGCAGTGCTAGAGGGACAGCTAATCAGCCCCAGCATTTT.

The chain employs TRBV12-3 or TRBV12-4 and TRBJ1-5; D gene unclear. V was clipped by 5 bases and J by 5 bases, with 16 bases between them. CDR3 length equals 15 residues. CDR3 protein: CASSPRPQKDQPQHF. The DNA of the CDR3 is TGTGCCAGCAGTCCTCGCCCACAAAAGGATCAGCCCCAGCATTTT.

The J gene is TRBJ1-4, the V gene TRBV3-1, with 12 bases matching TRBD1. After removal of 0 bases from V and 7 bases from J, the junction contained 9 bases not matched to a gene. This CDR3 has 18 residues. Germline CDR1 is LGHDT and CDR2 is YNNKEL (reference sequence). The CDR3 DNA sequence: TGTGCCAGCAGCCAAGATCAGGGACAGGGGGCTACAAGTGAAAAACTGTTTTTT. Encoded protein: CASSQDQGQGATSEKLFF.

This sequence joins TRBV28 and TRBJ1-2; D is ambiguous. The V and J ends lost 2 bases and 7 bases respectively, with 8 bases between them. Per the germline V gene, CDR1 is MDHEN and CDR2 is SYDVKM. The CDR3 has 12 amino acids. CDR3 sequence: CASSLGEGGYTF. CDR3 nucleotides: TGTGCCAGCAGTTTAGGTGAAGGTGGCTACACCTTC.